This T cell receptor (beta chain) is drawn from a study of blood T cell repertoires in COVID-19. Whole-study context: Acute-phase and convalescent COVID-19 samples originated in the United States, Italy and Spain. T cells, B-cell-depleted T cells, or PBMCs provided the cDNA or gDNA that served as material.

Original data processing: Reference gene primer amplification in the assay estimated nucleated cell counts. Data came from immunoSEQ multiplex PCR; TCRdb stores just in-frame clones and leaves some out. That table furnishes V, J and clone size, whereas the DNA furnished D and trimming. The table includes about 120,000 clones, around 81% detected once. The CDR3 length is 13 residues. Trimming cost V 3 bases and J 5 bases, with 11 bases left between them. CDR1 and CDR2 (germline): SGHTA, FQGTGA. The sample comprised peripheral blood. This sequence was found in a woman aged 45 to 65 with acute or convalescent COVID-19. The V call is TRBV7-3, the J call TRBJ2-7, with D perhaps TRBD1 (5 bases). CDR3 DNA: TGTGCCAGCAGCTTTACCCAGGGCCACGAGCAGTACTTC. Translated: CASSFTQGHEQYF.